This paragraph covers one T cell receptor beta chain sequence. Antigen specificity is unknown. The sample is drawn from a study of cytomegalovirus exposure and HLA in healthy donors. Study in general: The use of the same platform for the 100 to 150 validation repertoires and the roughly 670 first-cohort repertoires was reported by a later analysis.

The germline gives CDR1 GTSNPN, CDR2 SVGIG (reference sequence). Trimming pared 4 bases from V and 2 bases from J, leaving 5 bases between. The CDR3 consists of 11 residues. The 120-subject validation cohort, separate from the roughly 700-subject first cohort, included the donors. Clones were read by immunoSEQ multiplex PCR, and TCRdb kept only the in-frame ones, dropping some. The table records approximately 180,000 clones, about 82% of them present only once. Study-wide results and limits: Confirmation in vitro established that three CMV-associated chains were specific for CMV antigens. The TCR clusters that emerged in the first cohort tended, a later analysis found, to co-occur in the 110 or so validation repertoires.

This sequence joins TRBV30 and TRBJ2-5; no definite D call. The source of this sequence is a woman aged 18-29 years in good health and CMV-seronegative. The specimen sequenced was PBMCs. The CDR3 bases are TGTGCCTGGATCCGGCAAGAGACCCAGTACTTC. This gives the protein CAWIRQETQYF.